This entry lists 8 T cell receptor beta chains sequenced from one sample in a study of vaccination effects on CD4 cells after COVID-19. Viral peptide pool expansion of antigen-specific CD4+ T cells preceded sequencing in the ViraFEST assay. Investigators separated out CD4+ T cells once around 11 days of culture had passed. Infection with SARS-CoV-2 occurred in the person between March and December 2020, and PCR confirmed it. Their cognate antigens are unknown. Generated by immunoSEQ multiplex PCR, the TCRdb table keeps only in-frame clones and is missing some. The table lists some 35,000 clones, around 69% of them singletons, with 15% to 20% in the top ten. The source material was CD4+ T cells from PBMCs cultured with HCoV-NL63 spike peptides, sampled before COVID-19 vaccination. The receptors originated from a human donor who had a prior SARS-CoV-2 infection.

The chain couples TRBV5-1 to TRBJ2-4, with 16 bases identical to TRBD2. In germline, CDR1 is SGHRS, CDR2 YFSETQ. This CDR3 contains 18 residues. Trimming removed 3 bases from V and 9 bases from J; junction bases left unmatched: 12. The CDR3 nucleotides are TGCGCCAGCAGCTCCACACCGGGACTAGCGGGAGGGTGGCGCATTCAGTACTTC. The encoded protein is CASSSTPGLAGGWRIQYF. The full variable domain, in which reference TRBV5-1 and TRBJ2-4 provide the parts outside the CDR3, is KAGVTQTPRYLIKTRGQQVTLSCSPISGHRSVSWYQQTPGQGLQFLFEYFSETQRNKGNFPGRFSGRQFSNSRSEMNVSTLELGDSALYLCASSSTPGLAGGWRIQYFGAGTRLSVL.

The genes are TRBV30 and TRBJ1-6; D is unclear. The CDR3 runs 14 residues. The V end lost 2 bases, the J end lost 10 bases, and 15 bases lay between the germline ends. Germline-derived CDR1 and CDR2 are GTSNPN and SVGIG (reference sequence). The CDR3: CAWSQDYGVSPLHF. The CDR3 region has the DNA TGTGCCTGGAGTCAAGATTACGGGGTCTCACCCCTCCACTTT.

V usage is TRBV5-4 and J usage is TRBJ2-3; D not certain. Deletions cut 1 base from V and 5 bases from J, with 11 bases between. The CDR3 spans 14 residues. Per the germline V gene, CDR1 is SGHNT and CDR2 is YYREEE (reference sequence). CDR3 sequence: CASSLIGVGDTQYF. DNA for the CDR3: TGTGCCAGCAGCTTGATTGGCGTTGGAGATACGCAGTATTTT.

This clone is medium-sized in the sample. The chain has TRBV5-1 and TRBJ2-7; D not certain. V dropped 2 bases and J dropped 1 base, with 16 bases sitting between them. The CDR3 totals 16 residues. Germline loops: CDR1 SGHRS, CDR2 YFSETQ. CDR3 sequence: CASSFMYKGSSYEQYF. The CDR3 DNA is TGCGCCAGCAGCTTTATGTACAAAGGAAGTTCCTACGAGCAGTACTTC.

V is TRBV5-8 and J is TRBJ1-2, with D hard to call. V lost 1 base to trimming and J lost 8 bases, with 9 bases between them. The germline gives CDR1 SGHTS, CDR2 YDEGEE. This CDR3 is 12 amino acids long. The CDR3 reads CASSLYSTGYTF. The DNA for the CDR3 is TGTGCCAGCAGCTTGTATTCCACGGGCTACACCTTC.

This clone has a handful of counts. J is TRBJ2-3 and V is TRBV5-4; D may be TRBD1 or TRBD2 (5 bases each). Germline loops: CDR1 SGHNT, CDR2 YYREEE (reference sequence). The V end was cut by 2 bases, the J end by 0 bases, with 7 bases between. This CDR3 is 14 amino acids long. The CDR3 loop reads CASSFGGSTDTQYF. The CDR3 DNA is TGTGCCAGCAGCTTTGGGGGAAGCACAGATACGCAGTATTTT.

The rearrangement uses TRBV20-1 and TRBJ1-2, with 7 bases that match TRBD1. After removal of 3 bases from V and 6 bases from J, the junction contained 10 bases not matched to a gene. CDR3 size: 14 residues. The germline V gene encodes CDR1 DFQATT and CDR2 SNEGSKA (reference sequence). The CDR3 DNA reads TGCAGTGCTAGTAAGATTCAGGGGGTGAATGGCTACACCTTC. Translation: CSASKIQGVNGYTF.

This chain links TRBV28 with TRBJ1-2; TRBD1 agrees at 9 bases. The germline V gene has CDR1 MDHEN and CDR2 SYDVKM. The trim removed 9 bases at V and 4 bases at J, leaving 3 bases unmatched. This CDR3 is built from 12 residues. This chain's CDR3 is CASMTGGYGYTF. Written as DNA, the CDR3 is TGTGCCAGTATGACAGGGGGCTATGGCTACACCTTC.